The 28 T cell receptor beta chains given below trace back to one sample, sequenced in a study of CD8 T cells in Susac syndrome. RNA, at roughly 0.5 to 1 ug, was reverse transcribed with random hexamers. TCRdb ran MiXCR on the immunoSEQ multiplex PCR reads and lists one entry per CDR3 protein. The sample shows around 200,000 distinct CDR3 sequences, more than 85% of them seen only once. Material for sequencing was CD4+ T cells from PBMCs. These receptors were taken from a human donor with multiple sclerosis.

The chain combines TRBV25-1 with TRBJ1-6, with 7 positions matching TRBD1. This CDR3 is 14 amino acids long. Looked up from germline, CDR1 is MGHDK and CDR2 is SYGVNS. The ends lost 5 bases at V and 10 bases at J; junction bases unmatched: 8. The CDR3 region has the DNA TGTGCCAGCAGTATATCAGGGGGTGGGTCACCCCTCCACTTT. Its translation is CASSISGGGSPLHF.

The chain couples TRBV30 to TRBJ1-2; TRBD1 matches 9 bases. Germline CDR1 reads GTSNPN; CDR2 reads SVGIG (reference sequence). The CDR3 is 10 amino acids. Trimming removed 6 bases from V and 12 bases from J; junction bases left unmatched: 5. The CDR3 loop reads CACLGQGNTF. CDR3 nucleotides: TGTGCCTGCCTCGGACAGGGGAACACCTTC.

The chain employs TRBV18 and TRBJ1-1; 9 nucleotides agree with TRBD1. CDR1 and CDR2 (germline): KGHSH, LQKENI. Losses at the gene ends were 5 bases for V and 1 base for J; bases not matched to a gene: 5. The CDR3 loop spans 15 amino acids. The CDR3 DNA reads TGTGCCAGCTCAGACGGACAGGGGCAGAACACTGAAGCTTTCTTT. Encoded protein: CASSDGQGQNTEAFF.

This clonotype was counted between two and nine times. The genes are TRBV7-2 and TRBJ2-1, with unresolved D. V was shortened by 11 bases and J by 5 bases, with 7 bases between the two germline ends. CDR3 length: 10 residues. The germline gives CDR1 SGHTA, CDR2 FQGNSA. This chain's CDR3 is CALRDNEQFF. CDR3 in DNA: TGTGCCCTGCGAGACAATGAGCAGTTCTTC.

This chain links TRBV19 with TRBJ1-6; 7 bases align to TRBD1. Germline trimming cut 9 bases from V and 9 bases from J; bases unmatched to any gene: 8. The germline V gene has CDR1 LNHDA and CDR2 SQIVND (reference sequence). The CDR3 runs to 13 residues. Written as DNA, the CDR3 is TGTGCCAGCCGAGGACAGGAGGGTTCACCCCTCCACTTT. It translates to CASRGQEGSPLHF.

In DNA, the CDR3 is TGTGCCACCAGTGCTCACGGACAGGGGAACACCGGGGAGCTGTTTTTT. Translation: CATSAHGQGNTGELFF. V gene TRBV24-1 combines with J gene TRBJ2-2, with 8 bases aligning to TRBD1. In germline, CDR1 is KGHDR, CDR2 SFDVKD. The CDR3 extends over 16 amino acids. V lost 5 bases, J lost 1 base, and 5 bases stayed unmatched.

In this sample, this clonotype turned up once. The V and J genes are TRBV13 and TRBJ2-3; perhaps TRBD2 as D (6 bases). This CDR3 spans 15 amino acids. Between the trimmed V and J ends, which lost 5 bases and 3 bases, there was a span of 15 bases. Germline V gene sequence: CDR1 PRHDT, CDR2 FYEKMQ (reference sequence). The CDR3 protein is CASSVERGRTDTQYF. The CDR3 DNA is TGTGCCAGCAGCGTAGAACGGGGGAGAACAGATACGCAGTATTTT. Together with reference TRBV13 and TRBJ2-3, the CDR3 gives the full variable domain: AAGVIQSPRHLIKEKRETATLKCYPIPRHDTVYWYQQGPGQDPQFLISFYEKMQSDKGSIPDRFSAQQFSDYHSELNMSSLELGDSALYFCASSVERGRTDTQYFGPGTRLTVL.

This chain joins TRBV30 and TRBJ2-2, with D hard to call. The V gene's germline CDR1 is GTSNPN and CDR2 SVGIG (reference sequence). The CDR3 consists of 12 residues. The CDR3 is CARSGNTGELFF. The CDR3 DNA sequence: TGTGCACGCTCGGGGAACACCGGGGAGCTGTTTTTT.

The rearrangement joins TRBV4-1 to TRBJ1-5; 10 bases fit TRBD1. The V segment lost 3 bases and the J segment 1 base; nucleotides outside the gene matches: 6. The germline gives CDR1 MGHRA, CDR2 YSYEKL. The CDR3 is 17 residues long. The CDR3 nucleotides read TGCGCCAGCAGCCAGGGACAGGGGCCACTAAGCAATCAGCCCCAGCATTTT. This codes for CASSQGQGPLSNQPQHF.

The chain has TRBV7-2 and TRBJ2-5; the match to TRBD1 covers 7 bases. Germline CDR1 and CDR2: SGHTA and FQGNSA. This CDR3 comprises 14 residues. V was pared by 3 bases and J by 5 bases, with 6 bases of the junction left unmatched. CDR3 loop: CASSLDRWGETQYF. CDR3 coding DNA: TGTGCCAGCAGCTTGGACAGGTGGGGTGAGACCCAGTACTTC.

The rearrangement joins TRBV3-1 to TRBJ2-5; the D gene is possibly TRBD2 (6 bases). The V gene's germline CDR1 is LGHDT and CDR2 YNNKEL (reference sequence). The CDR3 is 14 residues long. Trimming shortened V by 4 bases and J by 3 bases, and 12 bases separated the two germline ends. CDR3 in DNA: TGTGCCAGCAGCCTCGGGGGATCAAAAGAGACCCAGTACTTC. Amino acids: CASSLGGSKETQYF.

This chain links TRBV11-3 with TRBJ2-1, with D possibly matching TRBD1 (5 bases). Trimming removed 5 bases at V and 1 base at J, with 6 bases between. The CDR3 loop spans 13 amino acids. Germline V lookup: CDR1 SGHNT, CDR2 YENEEA. DNA of the CDR3: TGTGCCAGCAGCCGACAGTCCTACAATGAGCAGTTCTTC. Protein: CASSRQSYNEQFF.

The chain employs TRBV4-1 and TRBJ1-2; D is unclear. V dropped 3 bases and J dropped 2 bases, with 16 bases sitting between them. Germline CDR1 and CDR2: MGHRA and YSYEKL. The CDR3 totals 16 residues. The CDR3 DNA sequence: TGCGCCAGCAGCCAGGGAGCTCGGGCAGCCAACTATGGCTACACCTTC. Translating gives CASSQGARAANYGYTF.

The rearrangement links TRBV29-1 to TRBJ1-2, with a weak D call TRBD1 (5 bases). V was trimmed by 0 bases and J by 5 bases, leaving 16 bases between them. The CDR3 covers 15 residues. CDR1 is SQVTM and CDR2 is ANQGSEA in the germline V gene. In DNA form, the CDR3 reads TGCAGCGTTGAAGATTGGGCAGGGTGGTCGTATGGCTACACCTTC. Translation gives CSVEDWAGWSYGYTF.

This chain joins TRBV28 and TRBJ2-3; weak D call: TRBD1 (6 bases). This CDR3 is built from 14 residues. Germline V gene lookup returns CDR1 MDHEN and CDR2 SYDVKM. The V end lost 11 bases, the J end lost 4 bases, and 19 bases lay between the germline ends. The CDR3 sequence: CAGARQGIPDTQYF. The CDR3 nucleotides read TGTGCCGGGGCCCGGCAGGGGATCCCAGATACGCAGTATTTT.

The chain is built from TRBV2 and TRBJ2-1; TRBD2 matches 10 bases. CDR3 length: 14 amino acids. V trimming: 7 bases; J trimming: 3 bases; junction bases outside the gene matches: 3. Germline lookup yields CDR1 SNHLY and CDR2 FYNNEI. CDR3 protein: CASIRLAGYNEQFF. The CDR3 DNA is TGTGCCAGCATAAGACTAGCGGGCTACAATGAGCAGTTCTTC.

This chain links TRBV5-1 with TRBJ2-5; 8 positions match TRBD2. CDR3 length equals 15 residues. J was trimmed by 5 bases and V by 4 bases; bases with no gene match: 10. Germline values: CDR1 SGHRS, CDR2 YFSETQ. CDR3: CASSQIPGGRETQYF. Here the CDR3 DNA reads TGCGCCAGCAGCCAAATTCCGGGGGGGCGGGAGACCCAGTACTTC.

The rearrangement links TRBV13 to TRBJ2-5; D is undetermined. Germline V gene data show CDR1 as PRHDT and CDR2 as FYEKMQ (reference sequence). The CDR3 consists of 15 residues. The germline V and J ends were trimmed by 0 bases and 0 bases, with 8 bases remaining between them. This chain's CDR3 is CASSLGIGNQETQYF. CDR3 nucleotide sequence: TGTGCCAGCAGCTTAGGCATTGGCAACCAAGAGACCCAGTACTTC. Complete variable domain (other parts from reference TRBV13 and TRBJ2-5): AAGVIQSPRHLIKEKRETATLKCYPIPRHDTVYWYQQGPGQDPQFLISFYEKMQSDKGSIPDRFSAQQFSDYHSELNMSSLELGDSALYFCASSLGIGNQETQYFGPGTRLLVL.

The chain joins TRBV30 to TRBJ1-4, with TRBD1 matching over 7 bases. The CDR3 contains 12 residues. V trimming: 4 bases; J trimming: 10 bases; junction bases outside the gene matches: 6. CDR1 GTSNPN and CDR2 SVGIG come from the germline V gene (reference sequence). CDR3 coding DNA: TGTGCCTGGAAATCCCCAGGGGGAAAACTGTTTTTT. This translates into CAWKSPGGKLFF.

The gene calls are TRBV12-3 or TRBV12-4 and TRBJ1-3, with no clear D. The CDR3 runs to 13 residues. Deletions cut 8 bases from V and 0 bases from J, with 8 bases between. CDR3 DNA: TGTGCCAGCGATAATTTCTCTGGAAACACCATATATTTT. It specifies CASDNFSGNTIYF.

Written as DNA, the CDR3 is TGCAGCGTTGGGACAGGGTCGACAGATACGCAGTATTTT. It encodes CSVGTGSTDTQYF. The chain is built from TRBV29-1 and TRBJ2-3; 8 bases map to TRBD1. V lost 4 bases to trimming and J lost 3 bases; unmatched junction nucleotides: 3. This CDR3 is built from 13 residues. Per germline, CDR1 SQVTM and CDR2 ANQGSEA.

V and J are TRBV29-1 and TRBJ2-7; 8 nucleotides line up with TRBD1. Germline V gene sequence: CDR1 SQVTM, CDR2 ANQGSEA. V shed 3 bases, J shed 6 bases, and the junction held 13 bases outside the gene matches. CDR3 length: 15 residues. The DNA of the CDR3 is TGCAGCGTTGATCCTTCTTACAGGGGGGATGGCGAGCAGTACGTC. This translates into CSVDPSYRGDGEQYV.

The count of this clonotype is one. The chain employs TRBV7-8 and TRBJ2-1, with D perhaps TRBD2 (5 bases). Germline V gives CDR1 SGHVS, CDR2 FQNEAQ. The CDR3 is made up of 16 amino acids. With 1 base removed from V and 6 bases from J, the gap between germline ends came to 16 bases. The CDR3 sequence: CASSLEPSRAVNEQFF. The CDR3 DNA reads as TGTGCCAGCAGCTTAGAACCGTCGAGGGCTGTCAATGAGCAGTTCTTC.

The chain links TRBV9 to TRBJ2-1; tentatively, D is TRBD1 (7 bases). Germline assignment: CDR1 SGDLS and CDR2 YYNGEE. The germline V and J ends were trimmed by 5 bases and 4 bases, with 19 bases remaining between them. This CDR3 spans 16 amino acids. This CDR3 is CASSLAWQGGYNEQFF. The CDR3 region has the DNA TGTGCCAGCAGTCTAGCGTGGCAGGGGGGTTACAATGAGCAGTTCTTC.

The CDR3 spells CASSRQGDTEAFF. In DNA form, the CDR3 reads TGTGCCAGCAGTCGACAGGGAGACACTGAAGCTTTCTTT. The chain joins TRBV7-9 to TRBJ1-1; 7 bases are a match to TRBD1. This CDR3 has 13 amino acids. The germline V gene has CDR1 SEHNR and CDR2 FQNEAQ (reference sequence). With V trimmed by 6 bases and J by 3 bases, 4 bases remained unmatched.

The chain has TRBV9 and TRBJ1-5, with TRBD1 matching 9 bases. CDR1 is SGDLS, CDR2 YYNGEE, per germline. The CDR3 consists of 14 residues. V was pared by 4 bases and J by 5 bases, with 4 bases of the junction left unmatched. CDR3 DNA sequence: TGTGCCAGCAGCCCGACAGGGGGTTATCAGCCCCAGCATTTT. Protein: CASSPTGGYQPQHF.

The chain carries TRBV27 and TRBJ1-5; D remains ambiguous. This CDR3 region has 12 residues. Germline CDR1 is MNHEY and CDR2 is SMNVEV (reference sequence). The V end was cut by 5 bases, the J end by 9 bases, with 11 bases between. DNA of the CDR3: TGTGCCAGCAGTCCCGCAGGAGGGCCCCAGCATTTT. Translation: CASSPAGGPQHF.

The V gene is TRBV7-3, the J gene TRBJ2-1; 8 bases map to TRBD2. Germline V gene data show CDR1 as SGHTA and CDR2 as FQGTGA. V lost 6 bases and J lost 7; bases outside the gene matches: 8. The CDR3 extends over 14 amino acids. CDR3 DNA: TGTGCCAGCAGTCGACGGGGGGGACTAAATGAGCAGTTCTTC. As protein: CASSRRGGLNEQFF.